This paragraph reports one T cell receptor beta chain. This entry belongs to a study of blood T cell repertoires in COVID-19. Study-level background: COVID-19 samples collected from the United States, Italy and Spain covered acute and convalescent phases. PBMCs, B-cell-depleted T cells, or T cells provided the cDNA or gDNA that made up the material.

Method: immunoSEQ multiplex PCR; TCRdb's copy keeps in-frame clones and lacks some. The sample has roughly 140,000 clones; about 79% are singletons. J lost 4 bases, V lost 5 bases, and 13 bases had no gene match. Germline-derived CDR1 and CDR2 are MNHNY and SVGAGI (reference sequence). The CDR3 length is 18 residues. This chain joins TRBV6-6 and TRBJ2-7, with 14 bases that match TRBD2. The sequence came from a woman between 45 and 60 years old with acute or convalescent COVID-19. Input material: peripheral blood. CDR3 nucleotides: TGTGCCAGCAGTCCTACTATCCTGACTAGCGGGGGGGGTTACGAGCAGTACTTC. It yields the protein CASSPTILTSGGGYEQYF.